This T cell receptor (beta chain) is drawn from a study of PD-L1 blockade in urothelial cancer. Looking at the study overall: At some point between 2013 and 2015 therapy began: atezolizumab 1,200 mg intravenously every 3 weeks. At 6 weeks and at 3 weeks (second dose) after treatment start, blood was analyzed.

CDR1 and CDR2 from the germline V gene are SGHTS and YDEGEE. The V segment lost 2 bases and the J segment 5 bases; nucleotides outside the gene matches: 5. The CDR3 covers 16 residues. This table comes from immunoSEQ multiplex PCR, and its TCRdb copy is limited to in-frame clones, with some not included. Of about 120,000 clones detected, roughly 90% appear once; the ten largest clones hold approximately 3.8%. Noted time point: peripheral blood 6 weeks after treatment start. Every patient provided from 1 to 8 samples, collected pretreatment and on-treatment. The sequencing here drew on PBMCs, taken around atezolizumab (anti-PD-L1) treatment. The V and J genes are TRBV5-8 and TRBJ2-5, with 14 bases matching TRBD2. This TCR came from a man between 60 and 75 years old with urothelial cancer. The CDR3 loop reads CASSFGLAGGGETQYF. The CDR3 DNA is TGTGCCAGCAGCTTTGGACTAGCGGGAGGAGGCGAGACCCAGTACTTC.